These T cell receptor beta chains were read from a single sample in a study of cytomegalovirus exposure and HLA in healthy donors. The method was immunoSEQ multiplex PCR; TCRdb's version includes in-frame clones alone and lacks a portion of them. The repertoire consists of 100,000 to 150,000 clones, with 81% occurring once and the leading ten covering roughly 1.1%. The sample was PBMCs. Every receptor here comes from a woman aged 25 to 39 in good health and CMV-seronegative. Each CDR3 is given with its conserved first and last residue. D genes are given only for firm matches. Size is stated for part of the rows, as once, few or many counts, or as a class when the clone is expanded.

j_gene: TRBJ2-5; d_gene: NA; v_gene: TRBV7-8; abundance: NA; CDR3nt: TGTGCCAGCAGCTTAGCAGGGACTGGAAAAGAGACCCAGTACTTC; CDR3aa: CASSLAGTGKETQYF
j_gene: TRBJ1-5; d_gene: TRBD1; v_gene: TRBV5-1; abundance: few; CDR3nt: TGCGCCAGCAGACCGACAGGGGGCAATCAGCCCCAGCATTTT; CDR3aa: CASRPTGGNQPQHF
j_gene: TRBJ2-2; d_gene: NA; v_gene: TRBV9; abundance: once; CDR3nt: TGTGCCAGCTCGGGACACGAAAGTATCACCGGGGAGCTGTTTTTT; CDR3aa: CASSGHESITGELFF
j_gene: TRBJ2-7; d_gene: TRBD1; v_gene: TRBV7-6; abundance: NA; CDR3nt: TGTGCCAGCAGCTTAGGGACAGGGGCCTACGAGCAGTACTTC; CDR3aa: CASSLGTGAYEQYF
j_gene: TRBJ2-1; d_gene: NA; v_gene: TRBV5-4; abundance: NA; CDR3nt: TGTGCCAGCAGGCCCGGGGGGCAGAACCAAAACAATGAGCAGTTCTTC; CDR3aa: CASRPGGQNQNNEQFF
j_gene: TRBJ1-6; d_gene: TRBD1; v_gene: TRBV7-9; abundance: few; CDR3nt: TGTGCCAGCAGCTTAGGGGGGACAGGGGGTGAGCCCCTCCACTTT; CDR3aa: CASSLGGTGGEPLHF
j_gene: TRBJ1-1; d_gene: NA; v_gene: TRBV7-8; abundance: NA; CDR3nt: TGTGCCAGCAGCTTTGGGAGCGTCCTGAACACTGAAGCTTTCTTT; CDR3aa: CASSFGSVLNTEAFF
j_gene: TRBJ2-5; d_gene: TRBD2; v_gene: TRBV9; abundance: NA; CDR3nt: TGTGCCAGCAGCTCGAGGACTAGCGGGGCGTCGGAGACCCAGTACTTC; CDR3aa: CASSSRTSGASETQYF
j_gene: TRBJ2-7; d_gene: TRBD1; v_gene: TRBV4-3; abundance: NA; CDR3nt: TGCGCCAGCAGCCTTAGGGACAGGGGGCGCGACGAGCAGTACTTC; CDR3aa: CASSLRDRGRDEQYF
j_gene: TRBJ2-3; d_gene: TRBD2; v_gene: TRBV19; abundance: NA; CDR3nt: TGTGCCAGTTCCCGGACTAGCGGGGGGAGCACAGATACGCAGTATTTT; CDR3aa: CASSRTSGGSTDTQYF
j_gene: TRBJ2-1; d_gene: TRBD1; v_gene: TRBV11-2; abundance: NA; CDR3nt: TGTGCCAGCAGCTTCGGACAGGGGGCTGTAGAGCAGTTCTTC; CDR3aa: CASSFGQGAVEQFF
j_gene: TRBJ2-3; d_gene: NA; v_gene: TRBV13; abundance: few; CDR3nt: TGTGCCAGCAGCGGGCCCACAGATACGCAGTATTTT; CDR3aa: CASSGPTDTQYF
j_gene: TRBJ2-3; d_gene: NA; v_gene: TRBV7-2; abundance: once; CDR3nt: TGTGCCAGCAGCTTAATGGGTAGGAGAGATACGCAGTATTTT; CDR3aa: CASSLMGRRDTQYF
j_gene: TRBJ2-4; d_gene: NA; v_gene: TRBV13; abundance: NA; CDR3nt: TGTGCCAGCAGCGCAAACAGGGAAGCCAAAAACATTCAGTACTTC; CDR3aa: CASSANREAKNIQYF
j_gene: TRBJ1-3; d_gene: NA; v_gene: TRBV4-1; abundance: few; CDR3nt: TGCGCCAGCAGCCCCTCCCACAGCAACTCTGGAAACACCATATATTTT; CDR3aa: CASSPSHSNSGNTIYF
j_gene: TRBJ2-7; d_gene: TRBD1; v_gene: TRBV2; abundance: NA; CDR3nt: TGTGCCAGCAGGTCGGGACAGGGGGCCTACGAGCAGTACTTC; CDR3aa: CASRSGQGAYEQYF
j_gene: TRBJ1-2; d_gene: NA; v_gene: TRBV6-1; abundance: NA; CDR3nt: TGTGCCAGCACCATACAGGGCTATGGCTACACCTTC; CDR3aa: CASTIQGYGYTF
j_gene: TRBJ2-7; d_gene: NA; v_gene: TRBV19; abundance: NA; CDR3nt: TGTGCCAGTAGTATAAGAGGAGGAGACGAGCAGTACTTC; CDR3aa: CASSIRGGDEQYF
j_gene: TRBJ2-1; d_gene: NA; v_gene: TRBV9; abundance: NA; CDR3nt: TGTGCCAGCAGCGTCCGGGAAGGGGGATTCGATGAGCAGTTCTTC; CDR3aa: CASSVREGGFDEQFF
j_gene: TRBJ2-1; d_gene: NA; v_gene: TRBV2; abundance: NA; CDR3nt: TGTGCCAGCAGTTTAACGCGGTCGAGTGAGCAGTTCTTC; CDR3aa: CASSLTRSSEQFF
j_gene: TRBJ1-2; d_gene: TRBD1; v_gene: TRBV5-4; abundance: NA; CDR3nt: TGTGCCAGCAGCTCGACAGGGAATATACATGGCTACACCTTC; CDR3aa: CASSSTGNIHGYTF
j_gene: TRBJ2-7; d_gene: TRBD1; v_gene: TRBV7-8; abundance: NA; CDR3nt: TGTGCCAGCAGCATGCGACAGGGCGGTAACTACGAGCAGTACTTC; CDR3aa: CASSMRQGGNYEQYF
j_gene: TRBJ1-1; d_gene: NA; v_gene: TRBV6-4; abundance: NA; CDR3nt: TGTGCCAGCAGTAGGACAGCGAACACTGAAGCTTTCTTT; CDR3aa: CASSRTANTEAFF
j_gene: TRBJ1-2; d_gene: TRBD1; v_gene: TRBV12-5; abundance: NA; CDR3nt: TGTGCTAGTGGTCGTGACAGGGGATTGCATGGCTACACCTTC; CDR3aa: CASGRDRGLHGYTF
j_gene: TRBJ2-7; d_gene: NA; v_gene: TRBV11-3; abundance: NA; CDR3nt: TGTGCCAGCAGCCACGGGGATATAGGACTACCTAGCTCCTACGAGCAGTACTTC; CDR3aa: CASSHGDIGLPSSYEQYF
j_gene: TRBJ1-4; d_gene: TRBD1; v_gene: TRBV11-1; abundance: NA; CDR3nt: TGTGCCAGCAGCGCCGGACAGGGGGGAAATGAAAAACTGTTTTTT; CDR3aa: CASSAGQGGNEKLFF
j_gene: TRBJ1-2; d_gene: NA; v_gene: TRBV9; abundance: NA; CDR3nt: TGTGCCAGCAGCGTGGCGGGTACAGGGAACTATGGCTACACCTTC; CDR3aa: CASSVAGTGNYGYTF
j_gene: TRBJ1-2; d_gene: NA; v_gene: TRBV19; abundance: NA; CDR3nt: TGTGCCAGTAGTATCGAGGGAGGCTACACCTTC; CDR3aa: CASSIEGGYTF
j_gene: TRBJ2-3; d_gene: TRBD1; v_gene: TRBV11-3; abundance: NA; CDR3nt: TGTGCCAGCAGCCGCCAGGGGGCTAGCGCAGATACGCAGTATTTT; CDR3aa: CASSRQGASADTQYF
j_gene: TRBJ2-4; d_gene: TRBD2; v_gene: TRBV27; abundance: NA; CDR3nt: TGTGCCAGCAGTTTATATGGGCGGGGGGGCAGGAACATTCAGTACTTC; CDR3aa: CASSLYGRGGRNIQYF
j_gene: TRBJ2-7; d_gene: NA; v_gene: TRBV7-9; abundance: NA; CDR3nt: TGTTCCACCTCACCTCCAGCCTACGAGCAGTACTTC; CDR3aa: CSTSPPAYEQYF
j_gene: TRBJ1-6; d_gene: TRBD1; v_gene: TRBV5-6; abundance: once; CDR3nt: TGTGCCAGCAGCGGGGGACAGAACGTCTATAATTCACCCCTCCACTTT; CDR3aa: CASSGGQNVYNSPLHF
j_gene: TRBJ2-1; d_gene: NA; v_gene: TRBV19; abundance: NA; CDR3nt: TGTGCCAGTAGTATAGTCGGGGTGGGGTCGTATAATGAGCAGTTCTTC; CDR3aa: CASSIVGVGSYNEQFF
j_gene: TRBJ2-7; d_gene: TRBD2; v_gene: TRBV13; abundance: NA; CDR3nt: TGTGCCAGCAGGAGACTAGCGGGAACGTACGAGCAGTACTTC; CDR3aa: CASRRLAGTYEQYF
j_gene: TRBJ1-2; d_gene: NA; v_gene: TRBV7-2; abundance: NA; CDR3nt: TGTGCCAGCAGCTTAGGAGGGACACCCAGTCGGAGAACCTTC; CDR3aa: CASSLGGTPSRRTF
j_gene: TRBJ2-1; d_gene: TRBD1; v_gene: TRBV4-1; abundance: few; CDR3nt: TGCGCCAGCAGCCAGCCGGGACAGGGGAGAAGGTATGAGCAGTTCTTC; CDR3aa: CASSQPGQGRRYEQFF
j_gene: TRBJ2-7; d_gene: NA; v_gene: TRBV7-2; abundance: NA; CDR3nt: TGTGCCAGCAGCCGGTACTACGAGCAGTACTTC; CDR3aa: CASSRYYEQYF
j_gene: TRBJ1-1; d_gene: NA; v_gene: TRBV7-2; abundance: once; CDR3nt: TGTGCCAGCAGCAGTCGGAGGAGCACTGAAGCTTTCTTT; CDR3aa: CASSSRRSTEAFF
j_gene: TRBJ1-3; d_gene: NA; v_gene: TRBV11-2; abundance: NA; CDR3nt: TGTGCCAGCAGCGCGCCGATTGGAAACACCATATATTTT; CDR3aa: CASSAPIGNTIYF
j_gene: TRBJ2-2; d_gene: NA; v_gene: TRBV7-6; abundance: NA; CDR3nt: TGCGCCAGCAGCCACGACTACGGGGAGCTGTTTTTT; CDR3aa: CASSHDYGELFF
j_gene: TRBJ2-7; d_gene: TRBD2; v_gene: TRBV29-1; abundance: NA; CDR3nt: TGCAGCGTAGAATCTAGCGGGACACCCTACGAGCAGTACTTC; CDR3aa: CSVESSGTPYEQYF